Listed below are T cell receptor beta chains from one sample, sequenced in a study of T cell responses to AZD1222 COVID-19 vaccine. The table came from immunoSEQ multiplex PCR; TCRdb's copy has only in-frame clones and leaves some out. The data show 150,000 to 200,000 clones, more than 90% seen once. Sequenced material: peripheral blood, taken 28 days after the second dose of the MenACWY control vaccine. These receptors were collected from an adult who received the MenACWY meningococcal vaccine as a control. The conserved cysteine and the conserved F or W are not part of the CDR3 here. Fields, in order: CDR3 protein, J gene, V gene, clone size. The listing skips clone size in some rows; elsewhere it reads once, few, many or a size class.

CDR3 protein: AWMAGSGTEAF; J gene: TRBJ1-1; V gene: TRBV30; clone size: .
CDR3 protein: ASSLGGDQPQH; J gene: TRBJ1-5; V gene: TRBV7-9; clone size: .
CDR3 protein: ASSSDGADRNQPQH; J gene: TRBJ1-5; V gene: TRBV27; clone size: .
CDR3 protein: ASNRNRDRGEKLF; J gene: TRBJ1-4; V gene: TRBV5-5; clone size: .
CDR3 protein: ASSQFGQIQETQY; J gene: TRBJ2-5; V gene: TRBV7-2; clone size: .
CDR3 protein: ASSRDGGTNEKLF; J gene: TRBJ1-4; V gene: TRBV7-2; clone size: .
CDR3 protein: ASSLGSLTQY; J gene: TRBJ2-5; V gene: TRBV3-1/TRBV3-2; clone size: .
CDR3 protein: ASSDRGSNQPQH; J gene: TRBJ1-5; V gene: TRBV7-2; clone size: .
CDR3 protein: AISSAGVNYGYT; J gene: TRBJ1-2; V gene: TRBV10-3; clone size: .
CDR3 protein: ASTLSRDTEAF; J gene: TRBJ1-1; V gene: TRBV12-3/TRBV12-4; clone size: few
CDR3 protein: ASSVEGGLATYEQY; J gene: TRBJ2-7; V gene: TRBV7-2; clone size: .
CDR3 protein: ASGYIRLEQF; J gene: TRBJ2-1; V gene: TRBV27; clone size: .
CDR3 protein: ASSPRQGDNSPLH; J gene: TRBJ1-6; V gene: TRBV9; clone size: .
CDR3 protein: ASSHSGSADTQY; J gene: TRBJ2-3; V gene: TRBV5-1; clone size: .
CDR3 protein: ASSFSNQPQH; J gene: TRBJ1-5; V gene: TRBV28; clone size: .
CDR3 protein: ASSFLVNTGELF; J gene: TRBJ2-2; V gene: TRBV11-2; clone size: .
CDR3 protein: ASSATRTGTESYGYT; J gene: TRBJ1-2; V gene: TRBV6-1; clone size: once
CDR3 protein: ASSERIGAKAF; J gene: TRBJ1-1; V gene: TRBV10-2; clone size: .
CDR3 protein: ASSAGGLNTEAF; J gene: TRBJ1-1; V gene: TRBV18; clone size: .
CDR3 protein: ASSLGTSGRSKADTQY; J gene: TRBJ2-3; V gene: TRBV5-6; clone size: .
CDR3 protein: ASSLENSPLH; J gene: TRBJ1-6; V gene: TRBV7-9; clone size: .
CDR3 protein: ASSLGDRGYEQY; J gene: TRBJ2-7; V gene: TRBV27; clone size: .
CDR3 protein: AGETSGQETQY; J gene: TRBJ2-5; V gene: TRBV2; clone size: .
CDR3 protein: ASSFERINEQY; J gene: TRBJ2-7; V gene: TRBV12-3/TRBV12-4; clone size: .
CDR3 protein: SASRRGRGEQY; J gene: TRBJ2-7; V gene: TRBV20-1; clone size: .
CDR3 protein: ASTLQTGGPNEQF; J gene: TRBJ2-1; V gene: TRBV3-1/TRBV3-2; clone size: .
CDR3 protein: ASSRNTGQGRYGYT; J gene: TRBJ1-2; V gene: TRBV7-2; clone size: .
CDR3 protein: ASSLDPNTEAF; J gene: TRBJ1-1; V gene: TRBV7-9; clone size: .
CDR3 protein: ASSPRQYNEQF; J gene: TRBJ2-1; V gene: TRBV18; clone size: .
CDR3 protein: AISEMTGTGGYT; J gene: TRBJ1-2; V gene: TRBV10-3; clone size: .
CDR3 protein: ASSYRNSPLH; J gene: TRBJ1-6; V gene: TRBV6-5; clone size: .
CDR3 protein: AWIPPAGSSYEQY; J gene: TRBJ2-7; V gene: TRBV30; clone size: .
CDR3 protein: ASSHVMGPGDEQY; J gene: TRBJ2-7; V gene: TRBV3-1/TRBV3-2; clone size: once
CDR3 protein: ASSPPMTTLRGYT; J gene: TRBJ1-2; V gene: TRBV18; clone size: .
CDR3 protein: AWSRQGETEAF; J gene: TRBJ1-1; V gene: TRBV30; clone size: .
CDR3 protein: ASSLRDAYQETQY; J gene: TRBJ2-5; V gene: TRBV28; clone size: .
CDR3 protein: ATSSRTPGNGSPLH; J gene: TRBJ1-6; V gene: TRBV15; clone size: .
CDR3 protein: ASSQFPYSGANVLT; J gene: TRBJ2-6; V gene: TRBV7-8; clone size: .
CDR3 protein: ASSLDGGVRGEAF; J gene: TRBJ1-1; V gene: TRBV7-8; clone size: .
CDR3 protein: TSSFRLKRSYEQY; J gene: TRBJ2-7; V gene: TRBV1; clone size: .
CDR3 protein: ASSPRGELF; J gene: TRBJ2-2; V gene: TRBV7-9; clone size: .
CDR3 protein: ASSFRQGKLF; J gene: TRBJ1-4; V gene: TRBV11-3; clone size: .
CDR3 protein: ASSLNRLRNYGYT; J gene: TRBJ1-2; V gene: TRBV5-6; clone size: .
CDR3 protein: ASSQPRYGYT; J gene: TRBJ1-2; V gene: TRBV3-1/TRBV3-2; clone size: .
CDR3 protein: ASSYSGGQRRYEQY; J gene: TRBJ2-7; V gene: TRBV6-5; clone size: .
CDR3 protein: ASGDRGLNGELF; J gene: TRBJ2-2; V gene: TRBV28; clone size: .
CDR3 protein: ASSVVGDYGYT; J gene: TRBJ1-2; V gene: TRBV6-2/TRBV6-3; clone size: once
CDR3 protein: ASSISSTNEKLF; J gene: TRBJ1-4; V gene: TRBV19; clone size: .